The clone carrying this T cell receptor beta chain was recorded at least ten times. The antigen is not known. This sample was included in a study of regulatory T cells in long-lasting Graves disease. Study results and limitations: Under persistent disease, TRBV28, TRBJ1-2 and TRBJ2-5 were used preferentially. Newly diagnosed patients shared approximately 1,000 public clonotypes; persistent patients shared approximately 2,900.

The time point was: newly diagnosed GD, antithyroid drugs for less than 3 months. Generation of the TCR library employed RNA extracted from PBMCs. Patients were from an endocrinology department in Xi'an, China. The CDR3 is 13 amino acids. Germline CDR1 and CDR2: KGHSH and LQKENI. Deletions cut 10 bases from V and 4 bases from J, with 16 bases between. Both iRepertoire HTBI primers and Arm-PCR of CDR3 regions were used to build the TCR beta libraries. One entry per CDR3 protein results from TCRdb running MiXCR on the multiplex PCR reads. The table lists hundreds of thousands of distinct CDR3 sequences, 15% to 19% of them singletons.

This sample comprised peripheral blood mononuclear cells (PBMCs), obtained at new diagnosis, from a patient treated with antithyroid drugs. This clonotype was obtained from a female donor with Graves disease. The chain is built from TRBV18 and TRBJ1-1, with D tentatively TRBD1 (6 bases). In DNA form, the CDR3 reads TGTGCCACCCACGGGGGCTCAGGCACTGAAGCTTTCTTT. This translates into CATHGGSGTEAFF.